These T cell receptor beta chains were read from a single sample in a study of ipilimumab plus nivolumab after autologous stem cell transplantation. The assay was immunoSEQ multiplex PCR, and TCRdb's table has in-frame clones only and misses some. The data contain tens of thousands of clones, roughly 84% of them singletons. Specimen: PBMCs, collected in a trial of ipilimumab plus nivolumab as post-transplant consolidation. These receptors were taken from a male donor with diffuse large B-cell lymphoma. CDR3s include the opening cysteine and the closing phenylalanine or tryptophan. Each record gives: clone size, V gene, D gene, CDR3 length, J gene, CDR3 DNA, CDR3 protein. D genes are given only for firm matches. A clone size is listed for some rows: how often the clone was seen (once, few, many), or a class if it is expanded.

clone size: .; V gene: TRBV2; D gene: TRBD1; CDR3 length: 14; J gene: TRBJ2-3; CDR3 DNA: TGTGCCAGCAGTCTAAACAGGGGCCCAGATACGCAGTATTTT; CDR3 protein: CASSLNRGPDTQYF
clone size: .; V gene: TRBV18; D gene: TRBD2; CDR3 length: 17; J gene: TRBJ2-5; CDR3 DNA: TGTGCCAGCTCACCGACTAGCGGGGGGATGGAAAAGGAGACCCAGTACTTC; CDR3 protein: CASSPTSGGMEKETQYF
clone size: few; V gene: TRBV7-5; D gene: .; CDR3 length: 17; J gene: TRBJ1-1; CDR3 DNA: TGTGTCAGAAGCCCCCGGACGGAAATTTACATGAACACTGAAGCTTTCTTT; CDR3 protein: CVRSPRTEIYMNTEAFF
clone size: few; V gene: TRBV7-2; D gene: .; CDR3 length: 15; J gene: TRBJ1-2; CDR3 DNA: TGTGCCAGCAGCCCGCGGGACATAATCAACTATGGCTACACCTTC; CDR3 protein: CASSPRDIINYGYTF
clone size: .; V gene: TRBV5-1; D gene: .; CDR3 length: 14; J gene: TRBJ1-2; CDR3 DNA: TGCGCCAGCAGCTTAAAACAGGGTAACTATGGCTACACCTTC; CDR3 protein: CASSLKQGNYGYTF
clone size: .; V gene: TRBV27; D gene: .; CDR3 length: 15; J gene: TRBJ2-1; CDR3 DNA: TGTGCCAGCTGGACCTGGGGGGAACCTATGGATGAGCAGTTCTTC; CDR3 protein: CASWTWGEPMDEQFF
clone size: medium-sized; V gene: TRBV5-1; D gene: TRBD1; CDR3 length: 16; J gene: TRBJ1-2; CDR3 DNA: TGCGCCAGCAGCCAGGATCAGGGGGGCTCGCGGTATGGCTACACCTTC; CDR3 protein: CASSQDQGGSRYGYTF
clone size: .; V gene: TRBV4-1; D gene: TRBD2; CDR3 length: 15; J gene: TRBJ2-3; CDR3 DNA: TGCGCCAGCAGCCAAGATGGACTAGTGCCCGATACGCAGTATTTT; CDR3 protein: CASSQDGLVPDTQYF
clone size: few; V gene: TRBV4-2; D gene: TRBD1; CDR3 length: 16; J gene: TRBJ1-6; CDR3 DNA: TGTGCCAGCAGCCAAGAGTTGCGACAGGGGGCTACCGGCCTCCACTTT; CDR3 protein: CASSQELRQGATGLHF
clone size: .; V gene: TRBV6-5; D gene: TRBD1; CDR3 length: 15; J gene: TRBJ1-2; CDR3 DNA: TGTGCCAGCAATACCGGGGGTGCGACAGGGGGTGGCTACACCTTC; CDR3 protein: CASNTGGATGGGYTF
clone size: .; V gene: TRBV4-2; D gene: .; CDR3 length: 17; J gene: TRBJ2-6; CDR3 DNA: TGTGCCAGCAGCCAAGAAGGTCCGGACTCTGGGGCCAACGTCCTGACTTTC; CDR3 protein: CASSQEGPDSGANVLTF
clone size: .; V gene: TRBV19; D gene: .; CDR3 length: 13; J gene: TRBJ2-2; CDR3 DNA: TGTGCCAGTAGTATTGCAGGGACCGGGGAGCTGTTTTTT; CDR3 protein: CASSIAGTGELFF
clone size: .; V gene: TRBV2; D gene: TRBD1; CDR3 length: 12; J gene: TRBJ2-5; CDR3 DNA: TGTGCCAGCAGCGAAACACTGACAGGGGAATACTTC; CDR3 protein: CASSETLTGEYF
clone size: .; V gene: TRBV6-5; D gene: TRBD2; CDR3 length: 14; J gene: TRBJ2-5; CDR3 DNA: TGTGCCAGCAGTCCACTAGCGACCCTCTCGACCCAGTACTTC; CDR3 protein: CASSPLATLSTQYF
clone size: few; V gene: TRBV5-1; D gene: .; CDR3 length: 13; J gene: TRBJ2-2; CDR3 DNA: TGCGCCAGCGGACGGCCGAACACCGGGGAGCTGTTTTTT; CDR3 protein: CASGRPNTGELFF
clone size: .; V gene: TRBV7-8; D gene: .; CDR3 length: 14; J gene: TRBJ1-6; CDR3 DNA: TGTGCCAGCACCTCTGGGGGCTTCCTTCGGACCCTCCACTTT; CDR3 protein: CASTSGGFLRTLHF
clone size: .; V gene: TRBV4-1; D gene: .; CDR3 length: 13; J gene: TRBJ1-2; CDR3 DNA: TGCGCCAGCAGCCAAGTCCTGGCAGATGGCTACACCTTC; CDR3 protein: CASSQVLADGYTF
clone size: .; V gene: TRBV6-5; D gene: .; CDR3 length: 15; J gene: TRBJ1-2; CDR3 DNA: TGTGCCAGCACCGAAGTGGGGGGAATCGGCCGTGGCTACACCTTC; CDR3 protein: CASTEVGGIGRGYTF
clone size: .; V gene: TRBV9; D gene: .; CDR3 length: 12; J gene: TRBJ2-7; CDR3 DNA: TGTGCCAGCAGCCCCGGGGGCTACGAGCAGTACTTC; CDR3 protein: CASSPGGYEQYF
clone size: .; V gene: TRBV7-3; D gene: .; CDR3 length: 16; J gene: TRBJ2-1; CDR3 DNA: TGTGCCAGCAGCTTAAATGCCGGGACACAAGGGAATGAGCAGTTCTTC; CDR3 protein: CASSLNAGTQGNEQFF
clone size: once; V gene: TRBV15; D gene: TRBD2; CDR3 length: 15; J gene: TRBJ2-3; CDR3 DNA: TGTGCCACCAGCAGACAGCGGGGGGGCACAGATACGCAGTATTTT; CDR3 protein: CATSRQRGGTDTQYF
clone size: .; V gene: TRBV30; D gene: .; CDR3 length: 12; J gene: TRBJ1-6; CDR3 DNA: TGTGCCTGGGCACAGACGGATGGGCCCCTCCACTTT; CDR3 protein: CAWAQTDGPLHF
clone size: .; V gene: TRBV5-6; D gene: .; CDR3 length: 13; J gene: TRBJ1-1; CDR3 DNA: TGTGCCAGCAGCCCCTGGGGGCGTACTGAAGCTTTCTTT; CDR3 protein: CASSPWGRTEAFF
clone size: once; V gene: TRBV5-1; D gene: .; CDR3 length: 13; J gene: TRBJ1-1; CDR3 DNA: TGCGCCAGCAGCTCGACAGGGAACACTGAAGCTTTCTTT; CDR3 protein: CASSSTGNTEAFF
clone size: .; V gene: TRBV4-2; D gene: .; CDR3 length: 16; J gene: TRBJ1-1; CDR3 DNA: TGTGCCAGCAGCCAAGTAAGTCGGGGTTGGAACACTGAAGCTTTCTTT; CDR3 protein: CASSQVSRGWNTEAFF
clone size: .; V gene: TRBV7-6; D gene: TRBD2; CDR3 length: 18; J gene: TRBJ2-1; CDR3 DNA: TGTGCCAGCAGCTTAGCTAGCGGGGGGGCCGGATCCTACAATGAGCAGTTCTTC; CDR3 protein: CASSLASGGAGSYNEQFF
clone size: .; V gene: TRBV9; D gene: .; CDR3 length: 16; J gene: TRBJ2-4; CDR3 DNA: TGTGCCAGCAGCGCGGGCTCCAGGGTTCCAAAAAACATTCAGTACTTC; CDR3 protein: CASSAGSRVPKNIQYF
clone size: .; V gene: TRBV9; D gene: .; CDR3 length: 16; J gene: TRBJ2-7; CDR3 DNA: TGTGCCAGCAGCGTAAGGGGCGGGGCTCTCAATAGCGAGCAGTACTTC; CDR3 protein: CASSVRGGALNSEQYF
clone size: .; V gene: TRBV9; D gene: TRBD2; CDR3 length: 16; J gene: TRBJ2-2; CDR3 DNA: TGTGCCAGCAGCGCCCGTAGCGGGGGGAACACCGGGGAGCTGTTTTTT; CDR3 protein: CASSARSGGNTGELFF
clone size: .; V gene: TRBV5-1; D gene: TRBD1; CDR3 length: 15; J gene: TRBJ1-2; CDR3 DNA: TGCGCCAGCAGCTTGGTGTCAGGGGGTTTCTATGGCTACACCTTC; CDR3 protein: CASSLVSGGFYGYTF
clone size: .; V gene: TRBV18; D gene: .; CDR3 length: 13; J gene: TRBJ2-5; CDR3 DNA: TGTGCCAGCTCACAGGGGGAGCGAGAGACCCAGTACTTC; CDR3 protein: CASSQGERETQYF
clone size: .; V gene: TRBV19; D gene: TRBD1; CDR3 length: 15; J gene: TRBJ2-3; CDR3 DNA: TGTGCCAGTAGTACAAATCAGGGGGACACAGATACGCAGTATTTT; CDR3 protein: CASSTNQGDTDTQYF
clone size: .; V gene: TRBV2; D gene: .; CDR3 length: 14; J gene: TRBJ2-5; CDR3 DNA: TGTGCCAGCAGTGTAGAGATGAGTCAAGAGACCCAGTACTTC; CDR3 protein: CASSVEMSQETQYF
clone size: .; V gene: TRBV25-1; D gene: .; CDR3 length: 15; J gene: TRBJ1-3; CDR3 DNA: TGTGCCAGCAGTGATGACAGGTCCTCTGGAAACACCATATATTTT; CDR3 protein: CASSDDRSSGNTIYF
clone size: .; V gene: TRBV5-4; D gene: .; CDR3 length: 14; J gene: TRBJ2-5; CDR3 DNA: TGTGCCAGCAGCCCGGGGGGGACAGGAGAGACCCAGTACTTC; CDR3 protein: CASSPGGTGETQYF
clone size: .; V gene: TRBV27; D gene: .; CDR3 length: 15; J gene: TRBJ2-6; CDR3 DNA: TGTGCCAGCAGTTTATCAGGGGATGGGGCCAACGTCCTGACTTTC; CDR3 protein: CASSLSGDGANVLTF
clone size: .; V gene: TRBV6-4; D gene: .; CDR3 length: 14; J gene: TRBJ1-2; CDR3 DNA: TGTGCCAGCAGTGACTGGACGGGAAACTATGGCTACACCTTC; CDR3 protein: CASSDWTGNYGYTF
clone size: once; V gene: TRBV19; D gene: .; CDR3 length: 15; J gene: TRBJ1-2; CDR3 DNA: TGTGCCAGTAGTATACGCCTGGGAGGTTCCAAAGGCTACACCTTC; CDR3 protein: CASSIRLGGSKGYTF
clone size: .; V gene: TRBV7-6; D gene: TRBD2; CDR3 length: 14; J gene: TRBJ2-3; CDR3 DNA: TGTGCCAGCAGCTCGATAGCGGGGACAGATACGCAGTATTTT; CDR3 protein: CASSSIAGTDTQYF
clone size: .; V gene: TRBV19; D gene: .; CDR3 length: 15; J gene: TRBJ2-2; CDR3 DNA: TGTGCCAGTAGTATAGTTGCGGCGAACACCGGGGAGCTGTTTTTT; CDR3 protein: CASSIVAANTGELFF
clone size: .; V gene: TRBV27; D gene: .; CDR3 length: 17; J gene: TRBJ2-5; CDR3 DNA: TGTGCCAGCAGTTTATCAGGGACAAGAGGGTCCCAAGAGACCCAGTACTTC; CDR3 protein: CASSLSGTRGSQETQYF
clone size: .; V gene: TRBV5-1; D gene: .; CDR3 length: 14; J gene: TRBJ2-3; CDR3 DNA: TGCGCCAGCAGCTTGGCCTTCAGCACAGATACGCAGTATTTT; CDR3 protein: CASSLAFSTDTQYF
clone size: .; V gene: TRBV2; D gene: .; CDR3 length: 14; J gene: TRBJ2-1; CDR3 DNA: TGTGCCAGCAGAACCGTTGAGGAGTACAATGAGCAGTTCTTC; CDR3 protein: CASRTVEEYNEQFF
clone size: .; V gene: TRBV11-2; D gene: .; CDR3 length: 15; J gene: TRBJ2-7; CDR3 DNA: TGTGCCAGCAGCCCCGGTTGGGATCCCTCCTACGAGCAGTACTTC; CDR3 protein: CASSPGWDPSYEQYF
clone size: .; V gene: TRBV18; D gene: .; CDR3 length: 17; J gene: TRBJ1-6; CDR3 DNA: TGTGCCAGCTCAGTACAAGGGAGGGGTGGCTATAATTCACCCCTCCACTTT; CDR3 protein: CASSVQGRGGYNSPLHF
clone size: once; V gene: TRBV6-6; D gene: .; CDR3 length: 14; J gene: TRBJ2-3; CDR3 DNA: TGTGCCAGCAGTTACTCACTAGGCACAGATACGCAGTATTTT; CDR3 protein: CASSYSLGTDTQYF
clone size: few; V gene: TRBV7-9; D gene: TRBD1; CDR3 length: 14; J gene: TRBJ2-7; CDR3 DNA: TGTGCCAGCAGCTTAGGGGGACAGGGAGGGGAGCAGTACTTC; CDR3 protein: CASSLGGQGGEQYF
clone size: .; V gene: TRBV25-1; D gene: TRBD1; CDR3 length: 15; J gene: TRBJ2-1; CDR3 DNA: TGTGCCAGCAGTGCCGGGACAGGGCCCTACAATGAGCAGTTCTTC; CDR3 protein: CASSAGTGPYNEQFF
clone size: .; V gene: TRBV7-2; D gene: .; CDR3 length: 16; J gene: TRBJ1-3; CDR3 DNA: TGTGCCAGCAGCCGCGGCTGGGGAAGCTCTGGAAACACCATATATTTT; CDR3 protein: CASSRGWGSSGNTIYF
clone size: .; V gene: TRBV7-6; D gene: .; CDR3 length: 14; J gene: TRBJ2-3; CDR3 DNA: TGTGCCAGCAGCTTGGCTGCTATGTCAGATACGCAGTATTTT; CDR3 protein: CASSLAAMSDTQYF
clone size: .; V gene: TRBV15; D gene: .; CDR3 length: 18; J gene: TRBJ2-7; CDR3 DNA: TGTGCCACCAGCAGGGAACCCCCCCGCTGGGGCCAGTCCTACGAGCAGTACTTC; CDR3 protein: CATSREPPRWGQSYEQYF
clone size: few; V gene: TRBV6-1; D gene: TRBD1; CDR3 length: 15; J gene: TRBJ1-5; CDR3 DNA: TGTGCCAGCAGTGCAGTCGGGACAGGGAATCAGCCCCAGCATTTT; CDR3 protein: CASSAVGTGNQPQHF
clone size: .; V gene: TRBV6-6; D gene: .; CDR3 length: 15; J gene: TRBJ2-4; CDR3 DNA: TGTGCCAGCAGTCCCATTCAGGGATCCAAAAACATTCAGTACTTC; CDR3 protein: CASSPIQGSKNIQYF